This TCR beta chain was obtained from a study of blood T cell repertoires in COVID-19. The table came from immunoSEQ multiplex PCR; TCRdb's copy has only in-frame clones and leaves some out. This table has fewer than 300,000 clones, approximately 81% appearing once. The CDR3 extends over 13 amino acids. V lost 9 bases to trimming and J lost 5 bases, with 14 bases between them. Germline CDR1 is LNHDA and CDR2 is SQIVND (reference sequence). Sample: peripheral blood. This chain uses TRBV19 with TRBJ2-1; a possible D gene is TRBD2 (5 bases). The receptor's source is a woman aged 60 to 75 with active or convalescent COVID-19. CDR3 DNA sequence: TGTGCCAGGAGGGATTGGGGAGACAATGAGCAGTTCTTC. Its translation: CARRDWGDNEQFF. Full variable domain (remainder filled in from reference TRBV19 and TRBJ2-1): DGGITQSPKYLFRKEGQNVTLSCEQNLNHDAMYWYRQDPGQGLRLIYYSQIVNDFQKGDIAEGYSVSREKKESFPLTVTSAQKNPTAFYLCARRDWGDNEQFFGPGTRLTVL.